This entry is about one T cell receptor beta chain. The sample comes from a study of early T cells in non-severe SARS-CoV-2 infection. The germline V gene encodes CDR1 SGHRS and CDR2 YFSETQ. With 5 bases removed from V and 0 bases from J, the gap between germline ends came to 11 bases. This CDR3 region has 15 residues. TCRdb recomputed calls from the 5' RACE reads with MiXCR, one row per CDR3 protein. The sample has some 35,000 distinct CDR3 sequences, around 6.5% seen once. Here the sequenced sample was whole blood, taken at baseline. The receptor was isolated from an adult who was a healthcare worker with PCR-confirmed SARS-CoV-2 infection or an uninfected control (not recorded which). The chain links TRBV5-1 to TRBJ2-2, with D possibly matching TRBD2 (6 bases). CDR3 DNA: TGCGCCAGCAGAATAGCGGCGACGAACACCGGGGAGCTGTTTTTT. Translated, it gives CASRIAATNTGELFF.